This T cell receptor (beta chain) stems from a study of blood T cells in healthy people across ages. Study at large: Template switching recovered approximately one barcoded beta molecule for every two T cells. Findings and caveats of the study: TCR beta diversity, measured per million T cells, fell in a roughly linear way with age.

To note about this clonotype: What it recognizes is unknown.

The germline V gene encodes CDR1 LGHNA and CDR2 YNFKEQ. V was shortened by 1 base and J by 0 bases, with 11 bases between the two germline ends. The length of the CDR3 is 16 residues. A J-beta primer mix and a sample-barcoded 5' primer were used in a second PCR of roughly 6 to 11 cycles. At least 3 million CDR3-containing paired-end reads were obtained per sample. TCRdb called the 5' RACE reads again in MiXCR, with one record for every CDR3 protein. The sample consists of more than 700,000 distinct CDR3 sequences, 46% of them appearing once. This sequence joins TRBV4-2 and TRBJ2-3; D may be TRBD2 (6 bases). The receptor was derived from an elderly man in good health. Sequencing was carried out using blood. CDR3 coding DNA: TGTGCCAGCAGCCAAGTTCAACTAGCTAGCACAGATACGCAGTATTTT. Amino acid sequence: CASSQVQLASTDTQYF.